The 2 T cell receptor beta chains reported below all come from one sample, sequenced in a study of T cells after yellow fever vaccination. TCRdb reprocessed the 5' RACE reads via MiXCR and lists one record per CDR3 protein. The sample shows 300,000 to 400,000 distinct CDR3 sequences, about 9.5% of them seen only once. The starting material was PBMCs, obtained on the day of the first yellow fever vaccination. The receptors originated from a man younger than 30 who received the YFV17D yellow fever vaccine.

Of note for this clonotype: At one end the junction does not follow the germline gene, possibly because of a read error. This rearrangement joins TRBV20-1 to TRBJ2-4; tentative D call: TRBD1 (5 bases). The CDR3 totals 18 residues. CDR1 and CDR2 from the germline V gene are DFQATT and SNEGSKA (reference sequence). CDR3 region: CSARGVGAGSQAKNVQYF. The CDR3 nucleotides are TGCAGTGCTAGAGGGGTAGGGGCTGGGTCACAAGCCAAAAACGTTCAGTACTTC.

This clonotype was counted a few times. This chain connects TRBV7-2 to TRBJ2-1; possibly TRBD1 for D (5 bases). Germline CDR1 is SGHTA and CDR2 is FQGNSA. Trimming removed 1 base at V and 6 bases at J, with 13 bases between. The CDR3 is 15 residues long. The CDR3 nucleotides are TGTGCCAGCAGCTTAGTGGCAGGGTTGACCAATGAGCAGTTCTTC. Translation gives CASSLVAGLTNEQFF.